This T cell receptor beta chain was sequenced in a study of T cells in Graves' hyperthyroidism and ophthalmopathy. Each patient was aged 18 to 65 and had newly diagnosed hyperthyroidism of under 2 months' duration. Diagnoses used clinical symptoms, serum thyroxine and TRAb, thyroid ultrasound and orbital computed tomography. Deletions cut 0 bases from V and 8 bases from J, with 15 bases between. Per germline, CDR1 SGHRS and CDR2 YFSETQ. The CDR3 is made up of 15 amino acids. Amplified regions were TCR beta CDR3 sequences from RNA transcripts. First-round RT-PCR targeting the TCR CDR3 was performed with the HTBI primer set. TCRdb re-derived calls from the multiplex PCR reads in MiXCR, one entry per CDR3 protein. The top ten clones hold around 50% of a sample with approximately 330,000 distinct CDR3 sequences, under 25% of them seen once. Study-wide findings and caveats: The blood repertoire included most of the expanded thyroid clonotypes above 0.001.

Concerning this clonotype: What it recognizes is unknown.

Sequencing was performed on blood. The sequence came from a woman between 45 and 65 years old with Graves' hyperthyroidism. This sequence joins TRBV5-1 and TRBJ1-5; possibly TRBD1 for D (6 bases). CDR3 sequence: CASSLGFTGNEPQHF. DNA for the CDR3: TGCGCCAGCAGCTTGGGATTTACAGGGAACGAGCCCCAGCATTTT.